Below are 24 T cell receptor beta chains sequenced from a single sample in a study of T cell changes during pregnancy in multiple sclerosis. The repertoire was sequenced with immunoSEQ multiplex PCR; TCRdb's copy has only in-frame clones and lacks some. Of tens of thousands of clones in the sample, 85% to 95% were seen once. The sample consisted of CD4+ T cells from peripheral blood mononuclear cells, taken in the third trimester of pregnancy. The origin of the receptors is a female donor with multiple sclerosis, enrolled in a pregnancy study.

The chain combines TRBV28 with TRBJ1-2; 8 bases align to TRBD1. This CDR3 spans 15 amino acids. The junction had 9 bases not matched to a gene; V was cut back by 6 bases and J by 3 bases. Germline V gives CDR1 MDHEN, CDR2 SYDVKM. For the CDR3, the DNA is TGTGCCAGCAGGGCCAGACAGGGGATGCACTATGGCTACACCTTC. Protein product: CASRARQGMHYGYTF.

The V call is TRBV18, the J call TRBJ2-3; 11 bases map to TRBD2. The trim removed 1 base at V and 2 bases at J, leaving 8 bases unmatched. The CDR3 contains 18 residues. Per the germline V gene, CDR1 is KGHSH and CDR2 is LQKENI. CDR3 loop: CASSPLAGGPPYTDTQYF. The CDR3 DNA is TGTGCCAGCTCACCACTAGCGGGAGGGCCGCCATACACAGATACGCAGTATTTT.

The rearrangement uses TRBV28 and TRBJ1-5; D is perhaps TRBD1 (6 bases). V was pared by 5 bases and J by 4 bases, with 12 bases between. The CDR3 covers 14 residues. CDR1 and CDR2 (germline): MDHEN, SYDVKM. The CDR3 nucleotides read TGTGCCAGCAGTGTAGGGGGGGGGAATCAGCCCCAGCATTTT. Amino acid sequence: CASSVGGGNQPQHF.

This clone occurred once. CDR3 residues: CASSKGTSGPRQYF. CDR3 bases: TGTGCCAGCAGCAAGGGTACGAGCGGGCCGCGGCAGTACTTC. This chain connects TRBV6-6 to TRBJ2-7; possibly TRBD2 for D (6 bases). V lost 6 bases to trimming and J lost 9 bases, with 21 bases between them. The CDR3 covers 14 residues. Germline V gene sequence: CDR1 MNHNY, CDR2 SVGAGI (reference sequence).

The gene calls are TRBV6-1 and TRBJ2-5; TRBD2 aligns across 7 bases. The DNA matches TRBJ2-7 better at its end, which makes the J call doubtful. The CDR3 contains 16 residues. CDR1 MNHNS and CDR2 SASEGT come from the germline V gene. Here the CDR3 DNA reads TGTGCCAGCAGTGAAAGTTTCTGGGGGGAGGGACACGAGCAGTACTTC. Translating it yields CASSESFWGEGHEQYF.

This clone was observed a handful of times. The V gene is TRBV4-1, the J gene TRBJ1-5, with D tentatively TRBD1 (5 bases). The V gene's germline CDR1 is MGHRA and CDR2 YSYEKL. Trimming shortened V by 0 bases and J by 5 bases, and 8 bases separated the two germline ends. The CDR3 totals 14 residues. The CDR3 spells CASSQEGTHQPQHF. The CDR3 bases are TGCGCCAGCAGCCAAGAAGGGACTCATCAGCCCCAGCATTTT.

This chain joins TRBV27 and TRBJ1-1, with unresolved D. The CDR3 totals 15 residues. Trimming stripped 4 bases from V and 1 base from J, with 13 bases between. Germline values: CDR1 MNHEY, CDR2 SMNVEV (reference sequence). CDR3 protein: CASSSLGARNTEAFF. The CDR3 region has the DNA TGTGCCAGCAGTTCCCTCGGAGCCAGGAACACTGAAGCTTTCTTT.

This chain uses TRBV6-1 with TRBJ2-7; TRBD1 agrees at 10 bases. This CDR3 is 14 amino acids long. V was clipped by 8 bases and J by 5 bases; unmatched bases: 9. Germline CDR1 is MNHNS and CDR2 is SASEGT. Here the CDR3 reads CASLTGTGAHEQYF. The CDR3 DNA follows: TGTGCCAGCCTGACCGGGACAGGGGCCCACGAGCAGTACTTC.

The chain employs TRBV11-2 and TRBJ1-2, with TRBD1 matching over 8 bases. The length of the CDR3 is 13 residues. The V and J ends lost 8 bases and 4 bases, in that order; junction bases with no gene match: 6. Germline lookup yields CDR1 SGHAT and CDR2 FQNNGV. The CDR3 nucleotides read TGTGCCAGCTCCAGACAGGGGTTCTATGGCTACACCTTC. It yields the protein CASSRQGFYGYTF.

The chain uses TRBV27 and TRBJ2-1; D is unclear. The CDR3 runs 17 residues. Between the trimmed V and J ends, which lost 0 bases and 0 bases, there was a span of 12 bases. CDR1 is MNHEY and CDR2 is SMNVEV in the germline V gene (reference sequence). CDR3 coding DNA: TGTGCCAGCAGTTTATCGGTAGCCCTTAGCTCCTACAATGAGCAGTTCTTC. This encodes CASSLSVALSSYNEQFF.

The DNA for the CDR3 is TGTGCCAGCAGTGAAAGGGGAAGGGGCACTGAAGCTTTCTTT. Protein sequence: CASSERGRGTEAFF. This chain joins TRBV2 and TRBJ1-1; a weak D match, TRBD1 (5 bases). The ends were cut back, 2 bases at V and 4 bases at J, with 11 bases in the middle. This CDR3 is 14 amino acids long. Germline V gene sequence: CDR1 SNHLY, CDR2 FYNNEI.

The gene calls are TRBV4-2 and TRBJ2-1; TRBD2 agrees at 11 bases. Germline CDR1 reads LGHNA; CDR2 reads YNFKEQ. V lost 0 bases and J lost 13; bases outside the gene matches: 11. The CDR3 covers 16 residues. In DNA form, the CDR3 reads TGTGCCAGCAGCCAAGATGGAACCACTAGCGGGAGTTCTCAGTTCTTC. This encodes CASSQDGTTSGSSQFF.

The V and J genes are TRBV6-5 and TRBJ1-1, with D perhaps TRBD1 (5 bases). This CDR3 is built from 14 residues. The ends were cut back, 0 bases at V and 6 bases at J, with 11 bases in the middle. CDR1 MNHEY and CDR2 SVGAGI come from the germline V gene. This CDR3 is CASSYSTENSEAFF. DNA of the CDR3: TGTGCCAGCAGTTACTCGACAGAAAATTCTGAAGCTTTCTTT.

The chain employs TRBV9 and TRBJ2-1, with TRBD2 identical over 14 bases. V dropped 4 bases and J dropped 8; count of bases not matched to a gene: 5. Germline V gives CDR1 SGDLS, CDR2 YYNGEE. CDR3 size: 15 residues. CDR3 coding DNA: TGTGCCAGCAGCCGGGGACTAGCGGGAGATCATGAGCAGTTCTTC. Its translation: CASSRGLAGDHEQFF.

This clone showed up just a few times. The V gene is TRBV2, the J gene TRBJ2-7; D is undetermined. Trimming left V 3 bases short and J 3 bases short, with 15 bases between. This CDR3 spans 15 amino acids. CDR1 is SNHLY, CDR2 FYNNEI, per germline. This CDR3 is CASSEVSVPGYEQYF. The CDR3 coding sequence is TGTGCCAGCAGTGAGGTCAGCGTCCCGGGCTACGAGCAGTACTTC.

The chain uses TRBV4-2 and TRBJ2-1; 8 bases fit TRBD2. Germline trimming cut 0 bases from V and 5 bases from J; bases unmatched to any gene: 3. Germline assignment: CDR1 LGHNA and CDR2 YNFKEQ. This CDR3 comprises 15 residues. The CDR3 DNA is TGTGCCAGCAGCCAAGATTCAGCGGGAGACAATGAGCAGTTCTTC. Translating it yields CASSQDSAGDNEQFF.

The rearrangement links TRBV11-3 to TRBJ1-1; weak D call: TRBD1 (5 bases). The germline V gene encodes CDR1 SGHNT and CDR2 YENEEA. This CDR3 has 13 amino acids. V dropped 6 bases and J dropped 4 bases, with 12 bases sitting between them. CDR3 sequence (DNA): TGTGCCAGCAGTTTGACAGCGAGCACTGAAGCTTTCTTT. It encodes CASSLTASTEAFF.

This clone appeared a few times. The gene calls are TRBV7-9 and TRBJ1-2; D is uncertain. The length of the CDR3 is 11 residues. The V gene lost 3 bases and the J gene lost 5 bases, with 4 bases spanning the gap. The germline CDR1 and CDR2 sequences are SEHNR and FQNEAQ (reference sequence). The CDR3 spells CASSFEYGYTF. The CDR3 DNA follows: TGTGCCAGCAGCTTCGAGTATGGCTACACCTTC. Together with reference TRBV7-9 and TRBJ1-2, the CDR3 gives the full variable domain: DTGVSQNPRHKITKRGQNVTFRCDPISEHNRLYWYRQTLGQGPEFLTYFQNEAQLEKSRLLSDRFSAERPKGSFSTLEIQRTEQGDSAMYLCASSFEYGYTFGSGTRLTVV.

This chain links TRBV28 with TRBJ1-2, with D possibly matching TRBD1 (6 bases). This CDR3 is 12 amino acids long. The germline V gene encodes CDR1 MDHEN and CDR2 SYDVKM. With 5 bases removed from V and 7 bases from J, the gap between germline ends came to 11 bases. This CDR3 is CASSAGQIGYTF. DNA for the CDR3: TGTGCCAGCAGTGCTGGACAGATTGGCTACACCTTC.

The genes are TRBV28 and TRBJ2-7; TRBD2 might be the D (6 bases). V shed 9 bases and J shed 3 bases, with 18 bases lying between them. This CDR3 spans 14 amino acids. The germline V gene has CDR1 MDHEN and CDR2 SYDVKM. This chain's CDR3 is CASESGVPLYEQYF. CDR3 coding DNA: TGTGCCAGTGAATCGGGAGTTCCTCTCTACGAGCAGTACTTC.

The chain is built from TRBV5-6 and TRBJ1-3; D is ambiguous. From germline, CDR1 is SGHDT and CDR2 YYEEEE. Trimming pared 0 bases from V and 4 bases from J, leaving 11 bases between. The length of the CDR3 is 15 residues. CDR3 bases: TGTGCCAGCAGCTTGGGCAGGTTTCGCGGAAACACCATATATTTT. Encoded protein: CASSLGRFRGNTIYF.

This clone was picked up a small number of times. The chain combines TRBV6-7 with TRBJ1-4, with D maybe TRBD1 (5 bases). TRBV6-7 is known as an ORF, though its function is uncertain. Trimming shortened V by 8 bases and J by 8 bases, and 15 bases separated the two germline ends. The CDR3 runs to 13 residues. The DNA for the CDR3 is TGTGCCAGCGATGTCAGGGTTCGGGAAAAACTGTTTTTT. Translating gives CASDVRVREKLFF.

The CDR3 reads CASSESGGAKPQHF. DNA of the CDR3: TGTGCCAGCAGTGAGTCAGGGGGCGCGAAGCCCCAGCATTTT. This sequence joins TRBV6-1 and TRBJ1-5; 8 positions match TRBD1. There are 14 residues in the CDR3. Per germline, CDR1 MNHNS and CDR2 SASEGT. With 3 bases clipped from V and 8 bases from J, the junction kept 6 bases outside the gene matches.

Written as DNA, the CDR3 is TGTGCCAGCAGAAGGACAGAGACCTACAATGAGCAGTTCTTC. It encodes CASRRTETYNEQFF. This rearrangement joins TRBV2 to TRBJ2-1; D perhaps matches TRBD1 (6 bases). Per germline, CDR1 SNHLY and CDR2 FYNNEI. V was clipped by 6 bases and J by 2 bases, with 11 bases between them. CDR3 length: 14 residues.